The 15 T cell receptor beta chains in this list originate from one sample, sequenced in a study of Ad26.COV2.S vaccination and SARS-CoV-2 variants. Treatment noted: roughly 18 received Ad26.COV2.S at low or high dose, single or two shots; roughly five received placebo; per-sample allocation not given. Each sample was drawn 63 days after the first injection (of vaccine or placebo). Repertoires were generated with immunoSEQ multiplex PCR, while TCRdb's copy carries only in-frame clones and drops some. This table has some 300,000 clones, around 83% appearing once. Sequences were derived from peripheral blood, sampled in a trial of Ad26.COV2.S vaccine versus placebo. These receptors were taken from a person aged 18-65 years who received the Ad26.COV2.S COVID-19 vaccine or a placebo.

This clone showed up just a few times. V usage is TRBV6-5 and J usage is TRBJ1-2; 7 bases align to TRBD1. Per the germline V gene, CDR1 is MNHEY and CDR2 is SVGAGI. This CDR3 contains 15 residues. The trim removed 10 bases at V and 4 bases at J, leaving 15 bases unmatched. The CDR3 coding sequence is TGTGCCAACCAGGGGGTGGAGGGCGGTTTCTATGGCTACACCTTC. This codes for CANQGVEGGFYGYTF.

The CDR3, as DNA: TGTGCCAGCAGCGTAACTTGGAGCTCCTACGAGCAGTACTTC. As protein: CASSVTWSSYEQYF. This rearrangement joins TRBV9 to TRBJ2-7; D is undetermined. This CDR3 is built from 14 residues. V gave up 1 base and J gave up 0 bases, with 8 bases separating them. CDR1 and CDR2 (germline): SGDLS, YYNGEE.

J is TRBJ2-5 and V is TRBV3-1 (or the pseudogene TRBV3-2); 12 bases agree with TRBD2. Trimming took 4 bases from V and 5 from J; bases not matched to a gene: 5. Germline-derived CDR1 and CDR2 are LGHDT and YNNKEL (reference sequence). This CDR3 is built from 15 residues. CDR3 DNA: TGTGCCAGCAGCCCGACTAGCGGGGGCCGTGAGACCCAGTACTTC. This sequence encodes CASSPTSGGRETQYF.

V and J are TRBV7-2 and TRBJ1-2; D is unclear. The CDR3 sequence is 18 residues long. CDR1 and CDR2 from the germline V gene are SGHTA and FQGNSA. V was trimmed by 2 bases and J by 0 bases, leaving 19 bases between them. DNA for the CDR3: TGTGCCAGCAGCTTATCGGTGCTTGGAGCGCAGGCTAACTATGGCTACACCTTC. Translation gives CASSLSVLGAQANYGYTF. The whole variable domain, filled in from reference TRBV7-2 and TRBJ1-2, reads GAGVSQSPSNKVTEKGKDVELRCDPISGHTALYWYRQSLGQGLEFLIYFQGNSAPDKSGLPSDRFSAERTGGSVSTLTIQRTQQEDSAVYLCASSLSVLGAQANYGYTFGSGTRLTVV.

The chain couples TRBV10-3 to TRBJ1-5, with a weak D call TRBD1 (6 bases). Deletions cut 11 bases from V and 4 bases from J, with 15 bases between. The CDR3 is 13 residues long. Germline values: CDR1 ENHRY, CDR2 SYGVKD. The CDR3 sequence is CASTQGRNQPQHF. The CDR3 DNA reads as TGTGCCTCTACACAGGGACGGAATCAGCCCCAGCATTTT.

This chain uses TRBV5-1 with TRBJ1-6, with D possibly being TRBD1 (6 bases). The germline V gene has CDR1 SGHRS and CDR2 YFSETQ. The CDR3 contains 17 residues. The V end lost 0 bases, the J end lost 7 bases, and 17 bases lay between the germline ends. CDR3 nucleotides: TGCGCCAGCAGCTTGGAAGGACAGATCCCGAGGAATTCACCCCTCCACTTT. It is translated as CASSLEGQIPRNSPLHF.

The CDR3 nucleotides read TGTGCCAGCAGCCTGGGAAGGCAGCCCCAGCATTTT. Its protein is CASSLGRQPQHF. V usage is TRBV5-6 and J usage is TRBJ1-5; no reliable D call. The CDR3 is 12 amino acids. With 4 bases removed from V and 7 bases from J, the gap between germline ends came to 9 bases. The germline CDR1 and CDR2 sequences are SGHDT and YYEEEE.

The V and J genes are TRBV4-2 and TRBJ2-1; 11 nucleotides agree with TRBD1. The CDR3 runs to 16 residues. Germline V CDR1 and CDR2: LGHNA, YNFKEQ. The V segment lost 4 bases and the J segment 0 bases; nucleotides outside the gene matches: 2. CDR3 residues: CASSLGTGGSYNEQFF. For the CDR3, the DNA is TGTGCCAGCAGCCTCGGGACAGGGGGCTCCTACAATGAGCAGTTCTTC.

In its sample, this clone was seen once. The chain has TRBV20-1 and TRBJ2-7; 7 bases match TRBD2. Germline CDR1 is DFQATT and CDR2 is SNEGSKA (reference sequence). Trimming cost V 6 bases and J 1 base; bases outside gene matches: 15. The CDR3 is made up of 16 amino acids. This chain's CDR3 is CSASGLADLLSYEQYF. CDR3 nucleotides: TGCAGTGCGAGTGGGCTAGCGGACCTACTTTCCTACGAGCAGTACTTC.

The rearrangement uses TRBV5-1 and TRBJ2-1; the D gene is possibly TRBD2 (5 bases). The CDR3 spans 16 residues. The V gene lost 4 bases and the J gene lost 5 bases, with 19 bases spanning the gap. Germline values: CDR1 SGHRS, CDR2 YFSETQ. The CDR3 here is CASSEILVTINNEQFF. CDR3 coding DNA: TGCGCCAGCAGCGAAATACTAGTGACTATTAACAATGAGCAGTTCTTC.

The chain joins TRBV4-1 to TRBJ1-5; 8 bases match TRBD1. From germline, CDR1 is MGHRA and CDR2 YSYEKL. The V gene end was trimmed by 0 bases and the J gene end by 4 bases; junction bases not matched to a gene: 5. The CDR3 consists of 16 residues. CDR3 nucleotides: TGCGCCAGCAGCCAAGAAAGCAGGGGGCTGAATCAGCCCCAGCATTTT. Translated, it gives CASSQESRGLNQPQHF.

The genes are TRBV7-9 and TRBJ1-6; 10 bases match TRBD1. Germline loops: CDR1 SEHNR, CDR2 FQNEAQ (reference sequence). The CDR3 extends over 17 amino acids. After removal of 3 bases from V and 8 bases from J, the junction contained 10 bases not matched to a gene. This chain's CDR3 is CASSFLRDRGLYSPLHF. The CDR3 DNA reads TGTGCCAGCAGCTTCTTGCGAGACAGGGGGCTGTATTCACCCCTCCACTTT.

The chain recombines TRBV9 with TRBJ2-3; either TRBD1 or TRBD2 may supply D (5 bases each). The CDR3 is 13 residues long. Germline V CDR1 and CDR2: SGDLS, YYNGEE. V lost 4 bases and J lost 6, with 12 bases in between. The CDR3 loop reads CASSRDVKDTQYF. The CDR3 DNA sequence: TGTGCCAGCAGCCGGGACGTCAAGGATACGCAGTATTTT.

This sequence joins TRBV10-3 and TRBJ1-4, with D maybe TRBD1 (6 bases). The length of the CDR3 is 13 residues. Per the germline V gene, CDR1 is ENHRY and CDR2 is SYGVKD. V was clipped by 10 bases and J by 6 bases, with 15 bases between them. The CDR3 coding sequence is TGTGCCACAGGAGGGGGGCGAGATGAAAAACTGTTTTTT. It is translated as CATGGGRDEKLFF.

This sequence joins TRBV30 and TRBJ1-6; D is unclear. Trimming stripped 0 bases from V and 8 bases from J, with 11 bases between. The CDR3 totals 14 residues. Germline CDR1 and CDR2: GTSNPN and SVGIG (reference sequence). The CDR3, as DNA: TGTGCCTGGAGTGTACGGGCAGTAGATTCACCCCTCCACTTT. Translating gives CAWSVRAVDSPLHF.